The 10 T cell receptor beta chains presented below share a single source sample, sequenced in a study of cytomegalovirus exposure and HLA in healthy donors. 60 Vbeta and 13 Jbeta primers were used in PCR. Sequencing was performed with immunoSEQ multiplex PCR; in TCRdb, only in-frame clones are kept and a portion is missing. The table records under 150,000 clones, approximately 80% of them present only once. The sample was PBMCs. Receptors originate from a middle-aged woman in good health and CMV-seronegative.

The rearrangement joins TRBV19 to TRBJ2-7, with D possibly matching TRBD1 (7 bases). Trimming took off 3 bases at V and 3 bases at J, with 15 bases between the two ends. The CDR3 contains 15 residues. Per germline, CDR1 LNHDA and CDR2 SQIVND (reference sequence). The chain's CDR3 is CASSMGGQLIYEQYF. CDR3 bases: TGTGCCAGTAGTATGGGGGGACAGTTGATCTACGAGCAGTACTTC.

J is TRBJ2-3 and V is TRBV7-2; no definite D call. The germline V and J ends were trimmed by 1 base and 4 bases, with 9 bases remaining between them. The CDR3 has 14 residues. CDR1 is SGHTA, CDR2 FQGNSA, per germline. As DNA, the CDR3 is TGTGCCAGCAGCTTAGGGCTAGGTGCAGATACGCAGTATTTT. It is translated as CASSLGLGADTQYF.

The chain recombines TRBV5-5 with TRBJ1-2; tentative D call: TRBD1 (6 bases). The CDR3 length is 13 residues. The V and J ends lost 5 bases and 5 bases respectively, with 13 bases between them. CDR1 and CDR2 (germline): SGHKS, YYEKEE (reference sequence). This CDR3 is CASRVDSTYGYTF. DNA for the CDR3: TGTGCCAGCAGGGTGGACAGCACATATGGCTACACCTTC. Combining the CDR3 with reference TRBV5-5 and TRBJ1-2 gives the whole variable domain DAGVTQSPTHLIKTRGQQVTLRCSPISGHKSVSWYQQVLGQGPQFIFQYYEKEERGRGNFPDRFSARQFPNYSSELNVNALLLGDSALYLCASRVDSTYGYTFGSGTRLTVV.

The chain carries TRBV19 and TRBJ1-6; 10 bases fit TRBD1. The V segment lost 9 bases and the J segment 9 bases; nucleotides outside the gene matches: 5. Germline CDR1 and CDR2: LNHDA and SQIVND (reference sequence). The CDR3 sequence is 13 residues long. The CDR3: CASRDRGFSPLHF. CDR3 in DNA: TGTGCCAGCCGGGACAGGGGATTTTCACCCCTCCACTTT.

The V call is TRBV10-3, the J call TRBJ2-6; TRBD2 agrees at 9 bases. The CDR3 length is 16 residues. In germline, CDR1 is ENHRY, CDR2 SYGVKD. With 10 bases clipped from V and 0 bases from J, the junction kept 7 bases outside the gene matches. The CDR3 reads CATASGAASGANVLTF. The CDR3 nucleotides read TGTGCCACCGCTAGCGGGGCCGCCTCTGGGGCCAACGTCCTGACTTTC.

The V call is TRBV21-1, the J call TRBJ2-7; the D call TRBD2 from the table was never checked on the DNA. TRBV21-1 is tagged as a pseudogene. This CDR3 has 15 residues. CDR3 in amino acids: CATGLAGKDSYEQYF. CDR3 nucleotide sequence: TGTGCCACTGGGTTGGCGGGGAAAGACTCCTACGAGCAGTACTTC.

The rearrangement uses TRBV4-3 and TRBJ1-4; 8 nucleotides agree with TRBD1. The CDR3 sequence is 16 residues long. The germline V gene has CDR1 LGHNA and CDR2 YSLEER. With 0 bases clipped from V and 8 bases from J, the junction kept 8 bases outside the gene matches. In DNA form, the CDR3 reads TGCGCCAGCAGCCAAGATGGACAGGGAGGGGGAGAAAAACTGTTTTTT. Amino acid sequence: CASSQDGQGGGEKLFF.

The chain combines TRBV6-1 with TRBJ1-6, with TRBD1 as a possible D gene (5 bases). The length of the CDR3 is 18 residues. V gave up 4 bases and J gave up 3 bases, with 19 bases separating them. Germline CDR1 MNHNS, CDR2 SASEGT. CDR3 amino acids: CASSGFGGEMVYNSPLHF. The DNA for the CDR3 is TGTGCCAGCAGTGGGTTCGGGGGGGAGATGGTCTATAATTCACCCCTCCACTTT.

The CDR3 protein is CASSQDGRDEEGETQYF. The CDR3 DNA follows: TGTGCCAGCAGCCAAGATGGGAGGGACGAGGAGGGGGAGACCCAGTACTTC. J is TRBJ2-5 and V is TRBV4-2, with 7 nucleotides matching TRBD2. Trimming at V came to 0 bases and at J to 5 bases, leaving 12 bases not matched to a gene. The CDR3 is 17 residues long. Germline assignment: CDR1 LGHNA and CDR2 YNFKEQ.

Here the CDR3 reads CASSPGQGVLDYYGYTF. The CDR3 DNA follows: TGTGCCAGTAGCCCCGGACAGGGGGTTCTGGATTACTATGGCTACACCTTC. The genes are TRBV19 and TRBJ1-2, with 10 bases fitting TRBD1. With V trimmed by 6 bases and J by 3 bases, 13 bases remained unmatched. Germline loops: CDR1 LNHDA, CDR2 SQIVND (reference sequence). The length of the CDR3 is 17 residues.